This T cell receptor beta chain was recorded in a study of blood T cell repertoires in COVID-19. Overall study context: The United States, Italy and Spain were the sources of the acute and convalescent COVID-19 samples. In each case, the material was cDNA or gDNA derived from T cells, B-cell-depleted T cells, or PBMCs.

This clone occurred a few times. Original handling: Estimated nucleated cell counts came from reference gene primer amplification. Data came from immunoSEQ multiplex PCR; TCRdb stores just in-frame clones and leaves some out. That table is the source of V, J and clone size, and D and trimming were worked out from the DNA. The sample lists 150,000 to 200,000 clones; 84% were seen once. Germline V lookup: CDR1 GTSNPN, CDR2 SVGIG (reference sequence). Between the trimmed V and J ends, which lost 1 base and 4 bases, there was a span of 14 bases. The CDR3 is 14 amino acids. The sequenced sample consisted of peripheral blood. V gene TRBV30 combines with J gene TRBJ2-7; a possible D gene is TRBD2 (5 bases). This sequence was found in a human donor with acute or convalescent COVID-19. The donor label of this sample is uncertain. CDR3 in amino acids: CAWSATRGGYEQYF. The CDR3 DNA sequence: TGTGCCTGGAGTGCCACTAGAGGCGGTTACGAGCAGTACTTC. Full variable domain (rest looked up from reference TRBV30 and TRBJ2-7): SQTIHQWPATLVQPVGSPLSLECTVEGTSNPNLYWYRQAAGRGLQLLFYSVGIGQISSEVPQNLSASRPQDRQFILSSKKLLLSDSGFYLCAWSATRGGYEQYFGPGTRLTVT.